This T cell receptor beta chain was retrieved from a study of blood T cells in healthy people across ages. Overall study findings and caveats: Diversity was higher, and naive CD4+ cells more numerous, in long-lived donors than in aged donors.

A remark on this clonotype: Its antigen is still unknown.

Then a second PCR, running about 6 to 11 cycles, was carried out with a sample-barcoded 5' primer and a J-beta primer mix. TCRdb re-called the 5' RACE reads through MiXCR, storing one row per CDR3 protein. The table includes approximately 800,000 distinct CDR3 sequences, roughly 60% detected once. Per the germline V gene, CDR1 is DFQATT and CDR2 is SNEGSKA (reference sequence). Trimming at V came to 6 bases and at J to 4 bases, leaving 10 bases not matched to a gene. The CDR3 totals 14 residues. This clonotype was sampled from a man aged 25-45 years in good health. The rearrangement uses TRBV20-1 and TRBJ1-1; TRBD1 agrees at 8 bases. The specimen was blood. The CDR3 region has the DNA TGCAGTGCACTTGGACAGGGCTTGGGCACTGAAGCTTTCTTT. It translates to CSALGQGLGTEAFF.